These 19 T cell receptor beta chains were sequenced from one sample in a study of monozygotic twins with inflammatory bowel disease. Following a re-call of the 5' RACE reads, TCRdb has one entry per CDR3 protein and lacks DNA. This repertoire includes 200,000 to 250,000 distinct CDR3 sequences. The material sequenced was blood. Every receptor here comes from a human donor with ulcerative colitis or Crohn's disease, or a healthy co-twin of an affected twin (not recorded which).

The V call is TRBV6-1, the J call TRBJ1-2; TCRdb names TRBD1, which stays unverified in the absence of DNA. This CDR3 region has 14 residues. Germline values: CDR1 MNHNS, CDR2 SASEGT. CDR3 loop: CASSESWGGFGYTF.

J is TRBJ2-1 and V is TRBV5-1; the D call from TCRdb, TRBD2, cannot be confirmed without DNA. The CDR3 totals 16 residues. Germline CDR1 reads SGHRS; CDR2 reads YFSETQ. The CDR3 reads CASSRTSGELYNEQFF. Using reference TRBV5-1 and TRBJ2-1 for the parts outside the CDR3, the full variable domain is KAGVTQTPRYLIKTRGQQVTLSCSPISGHRSVSWYQQTPGQGLQFLFEYFSETQRNKGNFPGRFSGRQFSNSRSEMNVSTLELGDSALYLCASSRTSGELYNEQFFGPGTRLTVL.

The chain joins TRBV3-1 to TRBJ2-7. From germline, CDR1 is LGHDT and CDR2 YNNKEL (reference sequence). The CDR3 totals 15 residues. The CDR3 loop is CASSQDSIQNYEQYF.

The rearrangement joins TRBV5-1 to TRBJ2-2; TCRdb reports TRBD2, a call that lacks DNA to check it against. This CDR3 has 18 amino acids. Germline assignment: CDR1 SGHRS and CDR2 YFSETQ. The CDR3 reads CASSFPTSGGPNTGELFF.

The chain carries TRBV7-2 and TRBJ2-7; the TCRdb D gene call, TRBD1, has no DNA to confirm it. Looked up from germline, CDR1 is SGHTA and CDR2 is FQGNSA. The CDR3 has 16 amino acids. This CDR3 reads CASSLGWTGPSYEQYF.

V is TRBV5-6 and J is TRBJ2-7; the D call from TCRdb, TRBD1, cannot be confirmed without DNA. Germline V lookup: CDR1 SGHDT, CDR2 YYEEEE. This CDR3 contains 14 residues. CDR3 residues: CASSFGQGTYEQYF.

The gene calls are TRBV10-3 and TRBJ2-1; as DNA is missing, the TRBD1 call by TCRdb cannot be tested. CDR1 is ENHRY, CDR2 SYGVKD, per germline. This CDR3 has 12 residues. CDR3 protein: CASGTGNNEQFF.

This rearrangement joins TRBV12-3 or TRBV12-4 to TRBJ2-3; the D call from TCRdb, TRBD1, cannot be confirmed without DNA. The CDR3 is 15 residues long. CDR3 residues: CASRGGQFSTDTQYF.

The chain carries TRBV25-1 and TRBJ1-6. CDR1 is MGHDK, CDR2 SYGVNS, per germline. The CDR3 consists of 12 residues. The CDR3: CASSESVSPLHF.

This rearrangement joins TRBV12-3 or TRBV12-4 to TRBJ2-4; the D call of TRBD1 rests on TCRdb alone, since no DNA is present to check it. This CDR3 comprises 14 residues. CDR3: CASRQGASKNIQYF.

The CDR3 sequence is CASSPRVQNTEAFF. J is TRBJ1-1 and V is TRBV7-2. The CDR3 has 14 amino acids. Germline CDR1 SGHTA, CDR2 FQGNSA.

This rearrangement joins TRBV5-1 to TRBJ1-1. The CDR3 extends over 13 amino acids. CDR1 SGHRS and CDR2 YFSETQ come from the germline V gene. CDR3 sequence reads: CASRFDGNTEAFF.

This chain uses TRBV20-1 with TRBJ2-3; TCRdb's D gene call, TRBD1, goes unchecked for lack of DNA. There are 15 residues in the CDR3. Germline V gene lookup returns CDR1 DFQATT and CDR2 SNEGSKA (reference sequence). The CDR3 sequence is CSARDLRGRTDTQYF.

This chain connects TRBV5-1 to TRBJ1-2; lacking DNA, the TRBD1 call made by TCRdb goes unchecked. The CDR3 contains 14 residues. Per the germline V gene, CDR1 is SGHRS and CDR2 is YFSETQ. The CDR3 reads CASSPGTGGGGYTF. The complete variable domain, with remaining parts taken from reference TRBV5-1 and TRBJ1-2, reads KAGVTQTPRYLIKTRGQQVTLSCSPISGHRSVSWYQQTPGQGLQFLFEYFSETQRNKGNFPGRFSGRQFSNSRSEMNVSTLELGDSALYLCASSPGTGGGGYTFGSGTRLTVV.

J is TRBJ1-4 and V is TRBV12-3 or TRBV12-4. This CDR3 has 13 amino acids. CDR3 amino acids: CASQGETNEKLFF.

This chain uses TRBV7-8 with TRBJ2-2; TCRdb picks TRBD1, but there is no DNA to check that call. This CDR3 has 15 residues. Germline CDR1 reads SGHVS; CDR2 reads FQNEAQ. CDR3 sequence: CASSFPGQLTGELFF.

The chain recombines TRBV25-1 with TRBJ1-4. The CDR3 has 18 residues. Per the germline V gene, CDR1 is MGHDK and CDR2 is SYGVNS. CDR3: CASSDLPMISATNEKLFF.

The chain has TRBV6-1 and TRBJ1-2; TCRdb's D call of TRBD1 is untestable without DNA. CDR1 MNHNS and CDR2 SASEGT come from the germline V gene. The CDR3 loop spans 13 amino acids. CDR3 sequence reads: CASMIVRGDGYTF.

The V call is TRBV3-1, the J call TRBJ2-7. This CDR3 comprises 11 residues. Germline-derived CDR1 and CDR2 are LGHDT and YNNKEL (reference sequence). CDR3 protein: CASSQQYEQYF.